The clone carrying this TCR beta chain has just one count. The data belong to a study of cytomegalovirus exposure and HLA in healthy donors. With 8 bases removed from V and 3 bases from J, the gap between germline ends came to 19 bases. The CDR3 runs to 15 residues. Germline lookup yields CDR1 ENHRY and CDR2 SYGVKD. Both 60 Vbeta primers and 13 Jbeta primers went into the PCR. TCRdb's table, derived via immunoSEQ multiplex PCR, lists solely in-frame clones and lacks some. The top ten hold less than 2% of the sample, which has hundreds of thousands of clones, about three quarters seen once. The chain couples TRBV10-3 to TRBJ1-2, with D perhaps matching TRBD1 (6 bases). Sequenced sample: PBMCs. This sequence originates from a male donor in good health and CMV-seronegative. CDR3 residues: CAIRPPPPGDYGYTF. CDR3 in DNA: TGTGCCATCCGCCCGCCACCACCAGGGGACTATGGCTACACCTTC.